A selection of T cell receptor beta chains follows, all from one sample in a study of tumor and adjacent non-tumor tissue in lung cancer. TCRdb called the multiplex PCR reads again in MiXCR, with one record for every CDR3 protein. The sample has about 80,000 distinct CDR3 sequences, around 86% seen once; the top ten hold less than 15%. The sequenced sample consisted of lung tumor tissue. Receptors were obtained from a woman between 45 and 60 years old with non-small cell lung cancer. Each CDR3 is given with its conserved first and last residue. D genes are given only for firm matches. Size values are once, few and many counts, or a class for expanded clones, and some rows have none.

abundance: .
j_gene: TRBJ1-1
len: 16
d_gene: .
v_gene: TRBV28
CDR3nt: TGTGTCAGCAGTGCCTATACGGGGTCTGCGAACACTGAAGCTTTCTTT
CDR3aa: CVSSAYTGSANTEAFF

abundance: .
j_gene: TRBJ2-2
len: 12
d_gene: .
v_gene: TRBV29-1
CDR3nt: TGCAGCACTGGGAGGAGCACCGGGGAGCCGTTTTTT
CDR3aa: CSTGRSTGEPFF

abundance: .
j_gene: TRBJ1-2
len: 14
d_gene: .
v_gene: TRBV11-2
CDR3nt: TGTGCCAGCAGTTTAATACGTACTAACTATGACTACACCTTC
CDR3aa: CASSLIRTNYDYTF

abundance: .
j_gene: TRBJ2-7
len: 14
d_gene: .
v_gene: TRBV5-1
CDR3nt: TGCGCCAGCAGCTCCGGCAGGCGGGTCTACGAGCAGTACTTC
CDR3aa: CASSSGRRVYEQYF

abundance: .
j_gene: TRBJ2-5
len: 14
d_gene: .
v_gene: TRBV4-3
CDR3nt: TGCGCCAGCAGTCAAGAGTCGGGGGAAGAGACCCAGTACTTC
CDR3aa: CASSQESGEETQYF

abundance: .
j_gene: TRBJ2-3
len: 16
d_gene: TRBD2
v_gene: TRBV20-1
CDR3nt: TGCAGTGCTACATTGGGGACTAGCGGGAGAACAGATACGCAGTATTTT
CDR3aa: CSATLGTSGRTDTQYF

abundance: once
j_gene: TRBJ2-1
len: 13
d_gene: .
v_gene: TRBV29-1
CDR3nt: TGCAGCGTTATCCCATATTTCTACAATGAGCAGTTCTTC
CDR3aa: CSVIPYFYNEQFF

abundance: .
j_gene: TRBJ2-7
len: 12
d_gene: .
v_gene: TRBV10-3
CDR3nt: TGTGCCATCACAGGATGGGCCTACGAGCAGTACTTC
CDR3aa: CAITGWAYEQYF

abundance: .
j_gene: TRBJ1-1
len: 16
d_gene: TRBD1
v_gene: TRBV4-1
CDR3nt: TGCGCCAGCAACCAAGATCTCTACAGGGGGAATACTGTAGCTTTCTTT
CDR3aa: CASNQDLYRGNTVAFF

abundance: .
j_gene: TRBJ2-6
len: 20
d_gene: .
v_gene: TRBV4-3
CDR3nt: TGCGCCAACAGCCAAGGGACGTTAGACAGGACTTACTCTGGGGCCAACATCCTGTCTTTC
CDR3aa: CANSQGTLDRTYSGANILSF

abundance: .
j_gene: TRBJ1-1
len: 13
d_gene: .
v_gene: TRBV29-1
CDR3nt: TGCAGCGTCTCCAAGGGGTGGGAGACTAAAGCTTTCTTT
CDR3aa: CSVSKGWETKAFF

abundance: .
j_gene: TRBJ2-5
len: 14
d_gene: TRBD2
v_gene: TRBV4-1
CDR3nt: TGCGCCAACAGTCCCCCGGGGGGCCAAGAGACCCAGTACTTC
CDR3aa: CANSPPGGQETQYF

abundance: many
j_gene: TRBJ2-1
len: 14
d_gene: .
v_gene: TRBV5-1
CDR3nt: TGCGCCAGCAGCAGGGACACAACCTACAATGAGCAGTTCTTC
CDR3aa: CASSRDTTYNEQFF

abundance: .
j_gene: TRBJ2-3
len: 13
d_gene: TRBD1
v_gene: TRBV11-1
CDR3nt: TGTGCCGGCAGAGGGACAGGGATGAATAAGCAGTATTTT
CDR3aa: CAGRGTGMNKQYF

abundance: .
j_gene: TRBJ2-7
len: 15
d_gene: TRBD2
v_gene: TRBV20-1
CDR3nt: TGCAGTGCTCAATATAGCGGGAGGAACTCCCACGAGCAGTACTTC
CDR3aa: CSAQYSGRNSHEQYF

abundance: medium-sized
j_gene: TRBJ2-7
len: 13
d_gene: .
v_gene: TRBV20-1
CDR3nt: TGCAGTGCTAGAGATGCGGTCTACCCCGAGCAGTACTTC
CDR3aa: CSARDAVYPEQYF

abundance: .
j_gene: TRBJ1-2
len: 15
d_gene: TRBD1
v_gene: TRBV5-5
CDR3nt: TGTGCCAGCAGCTCGACCGGGACAGAGAACTATAGCTACGCCTTC
CDR3aa: CASSSTGTENYSYAF

abundance: .
j_gene: TRBJ2-7
len: 17
d_gene: .
v_gene: TRBV14
CDR3nt: TGTGCCAGCAGCCAAGATCACATGACCGAAATTGTTTACGAGCAGTACTTC
CDR3aa: CASSQDHMTEIVYEQYF

abundance: many
j_gene: TRBJ2-7
len: 14
d_gene: .
v_gene: TRBV5-6
CDR3nt: TGTGCCAGCAGCTTGATCAGGAGCAACTACGAGCAGTACTTC
CDR3aa: CASSLIRSNYEQYF

abundance: .
j_gene: TRBJ2-3
len: 14
d_gene: .
v_gene: TRBV20-1
CDR3nt: TGCAGTGCTAGGAGGGTTATTAGCACAGATACGCACTATTTT
CDR3aa: CSARRVISTDTHYF

abundance: few
j_gene: TRBJ2-1
len: 12
d_gene: .
v_gene: TRBV29-1
CDR3nt: TGCAGCGCTCGGATTAGCGGAACCAAGCAGTTCTTC
CDR3aa: CSARISGTKQFF

abundance: few
j_gene: TRBJ2-5
len: 12
d_gene: .
v_gene: TRBV29-1
CDR3nt: TGCAGCGTTGTGGTGGGGCCAGAGGCCCAGTACTTC
CDR3aa: CSVVVGPEAQYF

abundance: .
j_gene: TRBJ2-3
len: 16
d_gene: TRBD2
v_gene: TRBV28
CDR3nt: TGTGCCAGCACAAGTTTCTACGGGAGGGGCAGAGATACGCAGTATTTT
CDR3aa: CASTSFYGRGRDTQYF

abundance: .
j_gene: TRBJ2-3
len: 13
d_gene: .
v_gene: TRBV20-1
CDR3nt: TGCAATGCTAGTGTTGACAGCACAGATACGCTGTATTTT
CDR3aa: CNASVDSTDTLYF

abundance: .
j_gene: TRBJ2-1
len: 12
d_gene: TRBD1
v_gene: TRBV30
CDR3nt: TGTGCCTGTAGTGTACAGGGGGTTGAGCAGTCCTTC
CDR3aa: CACSVQGVEQSF

abundance: .
j_gene: TRBJ1-6
len: 20
d_gene: .
v_gene: TRBV20-1
CDR3nt: TGCAGTGCTCGACGGATTGGGGGCGTGTCTCGGGCGGAGCTGGGATCACCCCTCCACTTT
CDR3aa: CSARRIGGVSRAELGSPLHF

abundance: .
j_gene: TRBJ2-7
len: 14
d_gene: .
v_gene: TRBV4-1
CDR3nt: TGCCTCAGCAGCCAAGAGGCCACTAGCTGCGAGCAGTACTTC
CDR3aa: CLSSQEATSCEQYF

abundance: once
j_gene: TRBJ2-1
len: 15
d_gene: TRBD2
v_gene: TRBV11-2
CDR3nt: TGTACCAGCAGCTTTATAGCGGGAGGGGACAACGAGCGGTTCTTC
CDR3aa: CTSSFIAGGDNERFF

abundance: .
j_gene: TRBJ1-1
len: 15
d_gene: .
v_gene: TRBV6-2/TRBV6-3
CDR3nt: TGTGCCAGCAGTAGTGACCGGGGCGTGTACACTGAAGCTTTCTTT
CDR3aa: CASSSDRGVYTEAFF

abundance: .
j_gene: TRBJ2-2
len: 17
d_gene: TRBD2
v_gene: TRBV20-1
CDR3nt: TGCAGCCAGTTACTAGCGGGAGGGCCCTCGAACACCGGGAAGCTGTTTTTT
CDR3aa: CSQLLAGGPSNTGKLFF

abundance: .
j_gene: TRBJ2-1
len: 15
d_gene: .
v_gene: TRBV4-2
CDR3nt: TGTGCAAGCAGCCAACGGACTAGAGGGGGCGCTGAGCAGTTCTTC
CDR3aa: CASSQRTRGGAEQFF

abundance: .
j_gene: TRBJ2-3
len: 14
d_gene: .
v_gene: TRBV4-3
CDR3nt: TGCGCCAGCAACCAGGGGCCTTTCACAGATACACAGTGTTTT
CDR3aa: CASNQGPFTDTQCF

abundance: many
j_gene: TRBJ1-2
len: 18
d_gene: .
v_gene: TRBV28
CDR3nt: TGTGCCAGCAGTACCCTGGGGTCTGAGACCTTTTTGGACTATGGCTACACCTTC
CDR3aa: CASSTLGSETFLDYGYTF

abundance: .
j_gene: TRBJ2-5
len: 15
d_gene: .
v_gene: TRBV11-1
CDR3nt: TGTGCCAGCAGCCGAAGCCCGGGACGGCAAGAGACCCAGTACTTC
CDR3aa: CASSRSPGRQETQYF

abundance: once
j_gene: TRBJ1-6
len: 20
d_gene: .
v_gene: TRBV20-1
CDR3nt: TGCAGTGCTCGACGGGTTGGGGTCGTGTCTCGGGCGGAGCAGGGATCATCCCTCTACTTT
CDR3aa: CSARRVGVVSRAEQGSSLYF

abundance: .
j_gene: TRBJ1-2
len: 14
d_gene: .
v_gene: TRBV11-2
CDR3nt: TGTGCCAGCAGCTTAACATGTACTAACTATAGTTACACCTTC
CDR3aa: CASSLTCTNYSYTF

abundance: .
j_gene: TRBJ1-4
len: 18
d_gene: TRBD1
v_gene: TRBV10-1
CDR3nt: TGCGCCAGCAGTGAGTCGGACAGGGAGTGGGCAATTAATGAAAAACTGTTTTTT
CDR3aa: CASSESDREWAINEKLFF

abundance: .
j_gene: TRBJ2-1
len: 15
d_gene: .
v_gene: TRBV6-2/TRBV6-3
CDR3nt: TGTGCCAGCACCAGCGTGGAGAGGGCCGACGATGAGCAGTTCTTT
CDR3aa: CASTSVERADDEQFF

abundance: .
j_gene: TRBJ2-1
len: 15
d_gene: .
v_gene: TRBV11-2
CDR3nt: TGTGTCAGCAGCCGGGGAATAGCCATGAGCAATGAGCAGTTCTTC
CDR3aa: CVSSRGIAMSNEQFF

abundance: .
j_gene: TRBJ2-5
len: 14
d_gene: .
v_gene: TRBV29-1
CDR3nt: TGCAGCGTGAACAGGAGCCACGGGGAAGTGACCCAGTATTTC
CDR3aa: CSVNRSHGEVTQYF

abundance: .
j_gene: TRBJ2-1
len: 13
d_gene: .
v_gene: TRBV5-5
CDR3nt: TGTGCCAGCAGCTTGGGGACAGAGTATGAGCAGTTCTTC
CDR3aa: CASSLGTEYEQFF

abundance: .
j_gene: TRBJ2-1
len: 15
d_gene: .
v_gene: TRBV12-3/TRBV12-4
CDR3nt: TGTGCCAGCAGTCCTAGCGATTCATCCTACAAAGAGCAGTTCTTC
CDR3aa: CASSPSDSSYKEQFF

abundance: .
j_gene: TRBJ2-2
len: 14
d_gene: .
v_gene: TRBV11-2
CDR3nt: TGTGCCAGCAACCGCGCTGCGACGGCCGGGGAGCTGTTTTTT
CDR3aa: CASNRAATAGELFF

abundance: .
j_gene: TRBJ2-1
len: 18
d_gene: .
v_gene: TRBV12-3/TRBV12-4
CDR3nt: TGTTCCAGGAGTCGGCCCCCCACAAGGGGCGAGACCTACAATGAGCAGTTCTTC
CDR3aa: CSRSRPPTRGETYNEQFF

abundance: .
j_gene: TRBJ2-7
len: 11
d_gene: TRBD2
v_gene: TRBV20-1
CDR3nt: TGCAGTGGGGAGGGCACCTACGTGCAGTACTTC
CDR3aa: CSGEGTYVQYF

abundance: .
j_gene: TRBJ1-4
len: 15
d_gene: .
v_gene: TRBV12-3/TRBV12-4
CDR3nt: TGTGCCAGTAGTTTGATGGGGCATTTGGATGAAAAACTGTTTTTT
CDR3aa: CASSLMGHLDEKLFF

abundance: .
j_gene: TRBJ2-3
len: 18
d_gene: .
v_gene: TRBV11-2
CDR3nt: TGTGCCAGCAGCTTTGTCACCATGACCGGGTGGGGCAAAGATACGCAGTATTTT
CDR3aa: CASSFVTMTGWGKDTQYF

abundance: .
j_gene: TRBJ1-1
len: 14
d_gene: .
v_gene: TRBV4-3
CDR3nt: TGCGCCAGCAGCCAAGATAGGGCACCTAATGAAGCTTTCTTT
CDR3aa: CASSQDRAPNEAFF